The present entry profiles one T cell receptor (beta chain) with its context. Its antigen is still unknown. From 5'RACE with constant-segment primers came TCR alpha and TCR beta cDNA libraries that carried sample barcodes and UMIs. In TCRdb, the 5' RACE reads were re-called with MiXCR into one record per CDR3 protein. Of roughly 170,000 distinct CDR3 sequences in the sample, about 22% were seen once. This sample was taken from a study of T-cell memory formation after mild COVID-19. On the study more broadly: TCR clusters mostly belonged to single donors. General observations from the study: The study detected some responding clones in pre-infection memory, suggesting cross-reactive memory joined. There was a balanced CD4/CD8 profile in clones contracting day 15 to 85, and later expanders leaned CD4+.

Germline CDR1 and CDR2: SGHVS and FNYEAQ. This CDR3 contains 12 residues. V lost 4 bases, J lost 4 bases, and 5 bases lay in between. The genes are TRBV7-6 and TRBJ1-5; D is unclear. This clonotype originated in an adult woman who had mild COVID-19 (a few samples of this study predate the infection). Cell type and time point are not known. The source material was PBMCs or a T cell subset sorted from them (not recorded which). DNA for the CDR3: TGTGCCAGCAGCTCAGTGAATCAGCCCCAGCATTTT. Its protein product is CASSSVNQPQHF.